This is a list of T cell receptor beta chains from one sample in a study of T cells in tuberculosis. Assay used: immunoSEQ multiplex PCR; TCRdb lists only in-frame clones, some missing. The data show 35,000 to 40,000 clones, around 93% seen once. The specimen sequenced was PBMCs. The receptors here all came from a donor aged 10-29 years with latent tuberculosis or without tuberculosis infection. Some clones in this sample may be carry-over from other donors' samples. Each CDR3 is given with its conserved first and last residue. The order of the fields is clone size, D gene, J gene, V gene, CDR3 DNA, CDR3 protein. The D gene is left open where the match is weak. Rows give clone size only sometimes, using once, few, many, or a class for an expanded clone.

abundance: NA; d_gene: NA; j_gene: TRBJ2-1; v_gene: TRBV7-9; CDR3nt: TGTGCCAGCAGCTTAGAAGCAGGGGACAATGAGCAGTTCTTC; CDR3aa: CASSLEAGDNEQFF
abundance: NA; d_gene: NA; j_gene: TRBJ2-5; v_gene: TRBV30; CDR3nt: TGTGCCTGGAGCCCGGGGGGCAAGACCCAGTACTTC; CDR3aa: CAWSPGGKTQYF
abundance: NA; d_gene: TRBD2; j_gene: TRBJ2-2; v_gene: TRBV6-5; CDR3nt: TGTGCCAGCAGCCCACTAGCGGCCTACACCGGGGAGCTGTTTTTT; CDR3aa: CASSPLAAYTGELFF
abundance: NA; d_gene: NA; j_gene: TRBJ2-7; v_gene: TRBV7-6; CDR3nt: TGTGCCAGCAGCCCCTTGGCGGGAGAGGGGGGCGAGCAGTACTTC; CDR3aa: CASSPLAGEGGEQYF
abundance: NA; d_gene: NA; j_gene: TRBJ2-3; v_gene: TRBV6-1; CDR3nt: TGTGCCAGCAGTGAAACTCGGTACAGCAAATTCACAGATACGCAGTATTTT; CDR3aa: CASSETRYSKFTDTQYF
abundance: NA; d_gene: NA; j_gene: TRBJ2-3; v_gene: TRBV5-6; CDR3nt: TGTGCCAGCAGCTTGGAATTCTGGGGGGACACAGATACGCAGTATTTT; CDR3aa: CASSLEFWGDTDTQYF
abundance: NA; d_gene: TRBD1; j_gene: TRBJ2-7; v_gene: TRBV7-9; CDR3nt: TGTGCCAGCAGACACCCGGGACAGAGCTCCTACGAGCAGTACTTC; CDR3aa: CASRHPGQSSYEQYF
abundance: NA; d_gene: NA; j_gene: TRBJ1-4; v_gene: TRBV7-9; CDR3nt: TGTGCCAGCAGCTTAGGGTTTGGGGGCACGGCTAATGAAAAACTGTTTTTT; CDR3aa: CASSLGFGGTANEKLFF
abundance: NA; d_gene: TRBD1; j_gene: TRBJ1-4; v_gene: TRBV5-1; CDR3nt: TGCGCCAGCAGCGACGACAGGGATAATGAAAAACTGTTTTTT; CDR3aa: CASSDDRDNEKLFF
abundance: NA; d_gene: NA; j_gene: TRBJ1-5; v_gene: TRBV7-8; CDR3nt: TGTGCCAGCAGCTTAGCGTACGATGGAGGTATCAGCCCCCAGCATTTT; CDR3aa: CASSLAYDGGISPQHF
abundance: NA; d_gene: TRBD1; j_gene: TRBJ1-3; v_gene: TRBV9; CDR3nt: TGTGCCAGCAGCGGTTCAACAGGGGGCTCTAGAAACACCATATATTTT; CDR3aa: CASSGSTGGSRNTIYF
abundance: NA; d_gene: NA; j_gene: TRBJ1-1; v_gene: TRBV11-2; CDR3nt: TGTGCCAGCAGCCCGAAGAGCGTGCGGGACCTAAACACTGAAGCTTTCTTT; CDR3aa: CASSPKSVRDLNTEAFF
abundance: NA; d_gene: NA; j_gene: TRBJ2-3; v_gene: TRBV6-5; CDR3nt: TGTGCCATTGGCGGGACCACGTCTAGCACAGATACGCAGTATTTT; CDR3aa: CAIGGTTSSTDTQYF
abundance: once; d_gene: NA; j_gene: TRBJ1-4; v_gene: TRBV6-6; CDR3nt: TGTGCCAGCAGTTACTGGCAGGGGAAGGTTAATGAAAAACTGTTTTTT; CDR3aa: CASSYWQGKVNEKLFF
abundance: NA; d_gene: NA; j_gene: TRBJ1-2; v_gene: TRBV6-5; CDR3nt: TGTGCCAGCAGTTACTCGGCCAGTAACTATGGCTACACCTTC; CDR3aa: CASSYSASNYGYTF
abundance: NA; d_gene: NA; j_gene: TRBJ1-6; v_gene: TRBV14; CDR3nt: TGTGCCAGCAGCCAAGATCCCAGGTTCGATCATAATTCACCCCTCCACTTT; CDR3aa: CASSQDPRFDHNSPLHF
abundance: NA; d_gene: TRBD2; j_gene: TRBJ2-1; v_gene: TRBV5-1; CDR3nt: TGCGCCAGCAGCGTGACTAGCGGGGTAATTTCCTACAATGAGCAGTTCTTC; CDR3aa: CASSVTSGVISYNEQFF
abundance: once; d_gene: TRBD1; j_gene: TRBJ1-1; v_gene: TRBV25-1; CDR3nt: TGTGCCAGCAGTGAAGTAATAGGGAAGGACAGGGCGGACACTGAAGCTTTCTTT; CDR3aa: CASSEVIGKDRADTEAFF
abundance: NA; d_gene: NA; j_gene: TRBJ1-1; v_gene: TRBV7-9; CDR3nt: TGTGCCAGCAGCCCAGGGGTCACTGAAGCTTTCTTT; CDR3aa: CASSPGVTEAFF
abundance: NA; d_gene: TRBD1; j_gene: TRBJ1-5; v_gene: TRBV7-2; CDR3nt: TGTGCCAGCAGCTTGGGACAGGGGGCCCTACAGCCCCAGCATTTT; CDR3aa: CASSLGQGALQPQHF
abundance: NA; d_gene: NA; j_gene: TRBJ1-1; v_gene: TRBV5-4; CDR3nt: TGTGCCAGCACCCGAACGGGGAACACTGAAGCTTTCTTT; CDR3aa: CASTRTGNTEAFF
abundance: NA; d_gene: TRBD1; j_gene: TRBJ2-7; v_gene: TRBV19; CDR3nt: TGTGCCACCGCCCAGGACAGGGGGCAAGGTTCTCTCGAGCAGTACTTC; CDR3aa: CATAQDRGQGSLEQYF
abundance: NA; d_gene: NA; j_gene: TRBJ1-1; v_gene: TRBV15; CDR3nt: TGTGCCACCAGCAGAGAGGGGGCAGGGAACACTGAAGCTTTCTTT; CDR3aa: CATSREGAGNTEAFF
abundance: once; d_gene: NA; j_gene: TRBJ1-1; v_gene: TRBV18; CDR3nt: TGTGCCAGCTCACCTCTCCCGGGAGGCTGGAACACTGAAGCTTTCTTT; CDR3aa: CASSPLPGGWNTEAFF
abundance: NA; d_gene: TRBD1; j_gene: TRBJ1-5; v_gene: TRBV19; CDR3nt: TGTGCCAGTAGCGTCTCGACAGGGGCTAATCAGCCCCAGCATTTT; CDR3aa: CASSVSTGANQPQHF
abundance: NA; d_gene: TRBD1; j_gene: TRBJ1-5; v_gene: TRBV7-9; CDR3nt: TGTGCCAGCAGCCTTGGACAGGTTAGCAATCAGCCCCAGCATTTT; CDR3aa: CASSLGQVSNQPQHF
abundance: NA; d_gene: NA; j_gene: TRBJ2-1; v_gene: TRBV21-1; CDR3nt: TGTGCCAGCAGCAAAGCGACGGCTAGCGGATATGACAATGAGCAGTTCTTC; CDR3aa: CASSKATASGYDNEQFF
abundance: NA; d_gene: TRBD1; j_gene: TRBJ1-1; v_gene: TRBV18; CDR3nt: TGTGCCAGCTCACACCGGGACAGGGGGCTTGGAGCTTTCTTT; CDR3aa: CASSHRDRGLGAFF
abundance: NA; d_gene: NA; j_gene: TRBJ1-1; v_gene: TRBV19; CDR3nt: TGTGCCAGTAGTATAGGGGCCGGTAACACTGAAGCTTTCTTT; CDR3aa: CASSIGAGNTEAFF
abundance: NA; d_gene: NA; j_gene: TRBJ2-3; v_gene: TRBV10-1; CDR3nt: TGCGCCAGCAGTGGGTTCGGGACACCAAGCACAGATACGCAGTATTTT; CDR3aa: CASSGFGTPSTDTQYF
abundance: NA; d_gene: TRBD2; j_gene: TRBJ2-1; v_gene: TRBV23-1; CDR3nt: TGCGCCAGCAGTCAAAGACTAGCGGGGATGTTCTCCTACAATGAGCAGTTCTTC; CDR3aa: CASSQRLAGMFSYNEQFF
abundance: NA; d_gene: NA; j_gene: TRBJ2-3; v_gene: TRBV5-4; CDR3nt: TGTGCCAGCAGCTTGGCCGGGACAGATACGCAGTATTTT; CDR3aa: CASSLAGTDTQYF